This TCR beta chain comes out of a study of blood T cell repertoires in COVID-19. Study-wide background: COVID-19 samples collected from the United States, Italy and Spain covered acute and convalescent phases. From T cells, B-cell-depleted T cells, or PBMCs came the material, which was cDNA or gDNA.

The germline V gene has CDR1 LGHNA and CDR2 YNFKEQ. V trimming: 1 base; J trimming: 1 base; junction bases outside the gene matches: 0. The CDR3 has 15 amino acids. Per the original methods: Amplifying reference gene primers gave estimates of nucleated cell counts. Some clones are missing from TCRdb's copy, which holds only in-frame ones; the method was immunoSEQ multiplex PCR. The D gene and trimming were derived from the DNA, and the V and J assignments and clone size from that table. The table shows 60,000 to 80,000 clones, with 80% to 90% occurring only once. Source material: peripheral blood. The rearrangement joins TRBV4-2 to TRBJ1-1, with 10 positions matching TRBD1. This TCR came from a woman aged 55-69 years with COVID-19, enrolled during active disease. The CDR3 loop reads CASSQGQGANTEAFF. In DNA, the CDR3 is TGTGCCAGCAGCCAAGGACAGGGGGCGAACACTGAAGCTTTCTTT.